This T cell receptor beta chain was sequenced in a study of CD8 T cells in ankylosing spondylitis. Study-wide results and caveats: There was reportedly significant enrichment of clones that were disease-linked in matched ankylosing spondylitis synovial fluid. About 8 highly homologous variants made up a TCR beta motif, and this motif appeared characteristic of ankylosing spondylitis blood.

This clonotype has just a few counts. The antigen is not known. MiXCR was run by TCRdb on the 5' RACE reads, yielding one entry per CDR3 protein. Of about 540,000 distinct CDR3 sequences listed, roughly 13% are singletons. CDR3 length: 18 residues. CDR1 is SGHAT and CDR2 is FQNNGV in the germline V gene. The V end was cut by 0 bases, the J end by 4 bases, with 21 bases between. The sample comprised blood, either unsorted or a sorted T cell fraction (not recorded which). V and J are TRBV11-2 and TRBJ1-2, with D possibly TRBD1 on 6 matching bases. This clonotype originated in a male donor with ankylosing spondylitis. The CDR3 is CASSLDRGQAGSGYGYTF. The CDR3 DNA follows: TGTGCCAGCAGCTTAGACAGGGGACAAGCGGGTTCGGGCTATGGCTACACCTTC.